This TCR beta chain was sequenced during a study of OX40 agonist ivuxolimab in advanced cancers. Study context: Checkpoint inhibitors had been given previously to under 50% of patients. In three patients, partial responses were observed, one with hepatocellular carcinoma and two with cutaneous melanoma.

Comments on this clone: The antigen remains unidentified.

After removal of 5 bases from V and 6 bases from J, the junction contained 13 bases not matched to a gene. The germline V gene encodes CDR1 SEHNR and CDR2 FQNEAQ (reference sequence). This CDR3 is 16 amino acids long. This table comes from immunoSEQ multiplex PCR, and its TCRdb copy is limited to in-frame clones, with some not included. The table lists 55,000 to 70,000 clones, about 90% of them singletons, with under 1.5% in the top ten. Study-wide results and limits: CD4+ and CD8+ blood T cells expanded clonally by week 6 at 0.1 to 3.0 mg/kg.

This chain uses TRBV7-9 with TRBJ2-1, with 7 positions matching TRBD2. This sample comprised CD4+ or CD8+ T cells sorted from blood, obtained in a trial of the OX40 agonist ivuxolimab. The clonotype comes from an adult with an advanced solid tumor such as melanoma, head and neck, liver or kidney cancer. CDR3 loop: CASSPTRGRTSNEQFF. DNA of the CDR3: TGTGCCAGCAGCCCTACTCGGGGCCGGACTAGCAATGAGCAGTTCTTC.